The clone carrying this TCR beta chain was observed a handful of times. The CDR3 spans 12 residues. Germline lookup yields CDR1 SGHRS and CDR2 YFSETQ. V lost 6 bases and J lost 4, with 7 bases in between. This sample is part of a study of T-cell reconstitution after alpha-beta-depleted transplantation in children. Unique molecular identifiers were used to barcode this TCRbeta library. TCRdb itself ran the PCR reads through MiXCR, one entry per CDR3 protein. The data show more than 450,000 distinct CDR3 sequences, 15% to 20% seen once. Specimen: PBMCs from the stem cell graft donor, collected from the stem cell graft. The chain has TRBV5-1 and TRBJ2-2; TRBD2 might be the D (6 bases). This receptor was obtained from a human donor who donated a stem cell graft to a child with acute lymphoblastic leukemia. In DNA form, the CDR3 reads TGCGCCAGCACCGGGGGCACCGGGGAGCTGTTTTTT. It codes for CASTGGTGELFF.